This passage covers 14 T cell receptor beta chains from one sample sequenced in a study of control samples from healthy donors and cancer patients. Libraries were prepared by immunoSEQ multiplex PCR; TCRdb keeps only in-frame clonotypes and omits some of them. The sample carries hundreds of thousands of clones, about 93% recorded once. The sample was PBMCs. The receptor set was obtained from a man aged 40-49 years with head and neck cancer.

The chain employs TRBV7-2 and TRBJ1-2; TRBD1 matches 9 bases. This CDR3 comprises 15 residues. The trim removed 3 bases at V and 2 bases at J, leaving 4 bases unmatched. CDR1 and CDR2 (germline): SGHTA, FQGNSA. The CDR3 loop reads CASSFTGGSNYGYTF. The CDR3 coding sequence is TGTGCCAGCAGCTTTACAGGGGGCAGCAACTATGGCTACACCTTC.

The J gene is TRBJ1-2, the V gene TRBV19, with a weak D call TRBD1 (5 bases). Germline V gene data show CDR1 as LNHDA and CDR2 as SQIVND (reference sequence). The V end was cut by 9 bases, the J end by 0 bases, with 17 bases between. The CDR3 spans 15 residues. CDR3 sequence (DNA): TGTGCCAGCAATACTAAGACAGAGTCTAACTATGGCTACACCTTC. The encoded protein is CASNTKTESNYGYTF.

This clone was observed a single time. The chain couples TRBV9 to TRBJ2-3; D gene uncertain. Germline CDR1 is SGDLS and CDR2 is YYNGEE. V lost 0 bases to trimming and J lost 1 base, with 3 bases between them. CDR3 length: 13 amino acids. CDR3 DNA sequence: TGTGCCAGCAGCGTAGTTCGCACAGATACGCAGTATTTT. Translating gives CASSVVRTDTQYF. The whole variable domain, filled in from reference TRBV9 and TRBJ2-3, reads DSGVTQTPKHLITATGQRVTLRCSPRSGDLSVYWYQQSLDQGLQFLIQYYNGEERAKGNILERFSAQQFPDLHSELNLSSLELGDSALYFCASSVVRTDTQYFGPGTRLTVL.

The rearrangement joins TRBV4-1 to TRBJ2-3; D not resolved. With 0 bases removed from V and 1 base from J, the gap between germline ends came to 5 bases. The CDR3 contains 14 residues. From germline, CDR1 is MGHRA and CDR2 YSYEKL. The CDR3 sequence is CASSQDFGTDTQYF. The CDR3 DNA reads as TGCGCCAGCAGCCAAGATTTTGGCACAGATACGCAGTATTTT.

The V gene is TRBV28, the J gene TRBJ2-7, with 7 bases that match TRBD1. V gave up 10 bases and J gave up 1 base; unmatched junction bases: 10. The CDR3 totals 14 residues. Germline CDR1 and CDR2: MDHEN and SYDVKM. In DNA form, the CDR3 reads TGTGCCACTAACCCGTCAGGGGGATCCTACGAGCAGTACTTC. The encoded protein is CATNPSGGSYEQYF.

The chain combines TRBV6-6 with TRBJ1-5, with D perhaps TRBD1 (6 bases). The germline V and J ends were trimmed by 5 bases and 0 bases, with 20 bases remaining between them. This CDR3 spans 18 amino acids. Looked up from germline, CDR1 is MNHNY and CDR2 is SVGAGI (reference sequence). The CDR3 is CASSRSRTDSNSNQPQHF. DNA for the CDR3: TGTGCCAGCAGTCGTTCAAGGACAGATTCTAATAGCAATCAGCCCCAGCATTTT.

The CDR3, as DNA: TGTGCCAGCAGTTTAGGGGCGAACTACAATGAGCAGTTCTTC. Encoded protein: CASSLGANYNEQFF. J is TRBJ2-1 and V is TRBV27, with a weak D call TRBD1 (5 bases). Trimming removed 2 bases from V and 3 bases from J, with 8 bases in between. The CDR3 extends over 14 amino acids. Looked up from germline, CDR1 is MNHEY and CDR2 is SMNVEV (reference sequence).

A remark on this clone: A read error may account for a junction end that differs from germline. The chain carries TRBV7-7 and TRBJ2-2; 11 bases line up with TRBD1. Germline CDR1 is SSHAT and CDR2 is FNYEAQ (reference sequence). CDR3 size: 16 residues. The CDR3 bases are TGTGCTAGCAGCCCAAGGACAGGGGGCGGTTTAGGGGAGCTGTTTTTT. As protein: CASSPRTGGGLGELFF.

This chain uses TRBV6-5 with TRBJ1-1; TRBD1 matches 8 bases. This CDR3 has 14 amino acids. With V trimmed by 6 bases and J by 4 bases, 7 bases remained unmatched. Per the germline V gene, CDR1 is MNHEY and CDR2 is SVGAGI. CDR3: CASSNGQGVTEAFF. The CDR3 nucleotides read TGTGCCAGCAGCAACGGACAGGGCGTCACTGAAGCTTTCTTT.

CDR3 sequence: CAWSPRGRVNTEAFF. The CDR3, as DNA: TGTGCCTGGAGTCCTCGGGGACGGGTGAACACTGAAGCTTTCTTT. This chain connects TRBV30 to TRBJ1-1; possible D gene TRBD1, 5 bases. V lost 2 bases to trimming and J lost 0 bases, with 13 bases between them. This CDR3 comprises 15 residues. Germline V lookup: CDR1 GTSNPN, CDR2 SVGIG (reference sequence).

This clone showed up just once. The J gene is TRBJ2-7, the V gene TRBV19, with D maybe TRBD1 (6 bases). Trimming cost V 1 base and J 3 bases, with 13 bases left between them. This CDR3 is 15 amino acids long. The germline V gene has CDR1 LNHDA and CDR2 SQIVND (reference sequence). CDR3 protein: CASSIGGGQIYEQYF. For the CDR3, the DNA is TGTGCCAGTAGTATAGGTGGGGGACAAATCTACGAGCAGTACTTC.

The chain couples TRBV11-2 to TRBJ1-5; D is unresolved. V was cut by 3 bases and J by 5 bases, with 8 bases left in between. CDR1 is SGHAT and CDR2 is FQNNGV in the germline V gene. The CDR3 length is 13 residues. The CDR3 DNA follows: TGTGCCAGCAGCTTTGACGGAGATCAGCCCCAGCATTTT. Protein sequence: CASSFDGDQPQHF.

The chain uses TRBV18 and TRBJ1-5, with 8 bases that match TRBD1. The CDR3 length is 17 residues. V shed 3 bases, J shed 0 bases, and the junction held 7 bases outside the gene matches. Germline CDR1 and CDR2: KGHSH and LQKENI. CDR3 sequence (DNA): TGTGCCAGCTCACCTGGCAGGGGGCAGGATAGCAATCAGCCCCAGCATTTT. Its translation is CASSPGRGQDSNQPQHF.

The chain links TRBV5-1 to TRBJ2-5, with 8 bases fitting TRBD1. CDR1 SGHRS and CDR2 YFSETQ come from the germline V gene. This CDR3 region has 18 residues. V gave up 5 bases and J gave up 0 bases; unmatched junction bases: 15. This CDR3 is CASRRRVDRGQYQETQYF. In nucleotides, the CDR3 is TGCGCCAGCAGACGGAGGGTCGACAGGGGTCAGTACCAAGAGACCCAGTACTTC.